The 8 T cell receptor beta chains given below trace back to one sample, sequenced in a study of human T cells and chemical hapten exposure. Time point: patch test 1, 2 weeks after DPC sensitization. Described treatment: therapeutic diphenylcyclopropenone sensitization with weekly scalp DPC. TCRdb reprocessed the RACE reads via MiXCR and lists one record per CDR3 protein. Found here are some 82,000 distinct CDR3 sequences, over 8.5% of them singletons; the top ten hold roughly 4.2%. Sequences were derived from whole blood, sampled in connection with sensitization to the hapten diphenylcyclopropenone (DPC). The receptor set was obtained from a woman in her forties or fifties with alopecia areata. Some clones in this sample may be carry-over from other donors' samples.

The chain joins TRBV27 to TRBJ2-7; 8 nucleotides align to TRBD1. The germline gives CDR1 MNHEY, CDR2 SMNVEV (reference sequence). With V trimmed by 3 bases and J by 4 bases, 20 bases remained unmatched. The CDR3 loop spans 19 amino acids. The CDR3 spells CASSFRAPLFGTGEYEQYF. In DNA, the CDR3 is TGTGCCAGCAGTTTTAGGGCCCCCCTCTTCGGGACAGGAGAATACGAGCAGTACTTC.

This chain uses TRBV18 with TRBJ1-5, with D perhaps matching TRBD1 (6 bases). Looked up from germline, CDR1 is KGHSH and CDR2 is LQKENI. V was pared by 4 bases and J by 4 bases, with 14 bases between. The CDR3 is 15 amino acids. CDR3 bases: TGTGCCAGCTCACAAGGCCAGGGGTATAATCAGCCCCAGCATTTT. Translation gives CASSQGQGYNQPQHF.

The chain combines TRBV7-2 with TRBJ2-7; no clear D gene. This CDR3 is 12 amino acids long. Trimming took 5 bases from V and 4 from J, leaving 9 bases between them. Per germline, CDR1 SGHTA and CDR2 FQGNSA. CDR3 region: CASSPFHYEQYF. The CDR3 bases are TGTGCCAGCAGCCCCTTCCATTACGAGCAGTACTTC.

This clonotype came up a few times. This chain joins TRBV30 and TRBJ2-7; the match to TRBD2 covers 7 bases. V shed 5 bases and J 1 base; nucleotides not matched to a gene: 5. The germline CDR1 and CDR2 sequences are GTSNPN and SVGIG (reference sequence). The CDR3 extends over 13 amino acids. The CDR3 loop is CAWEAGVSYEQYF. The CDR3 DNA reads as TGTGCCTGGGAGGCGGGGGTATCCTACGAGCAGTACTTC. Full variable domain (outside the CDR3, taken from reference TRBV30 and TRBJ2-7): SQTIHQWPATLVQPVGSPLSLECTVEGTSNPNLYWYRQAAGRGLQLLFYSVGIGQISSEVPQNLSASRPQDRQFILSSKKLLLSDSGFYLCAWEAGVSYEQYFGPGTRLTVT.

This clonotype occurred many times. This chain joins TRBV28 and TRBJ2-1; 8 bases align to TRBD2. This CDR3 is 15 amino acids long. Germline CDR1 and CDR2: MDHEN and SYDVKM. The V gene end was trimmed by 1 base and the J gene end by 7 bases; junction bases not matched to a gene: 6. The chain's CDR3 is CASSLLSSSGNEQFF. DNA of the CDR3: TGTGCCAGCAGTTTATTAAGTTCTAGCGGGAATGAGCAGTTCTTC.

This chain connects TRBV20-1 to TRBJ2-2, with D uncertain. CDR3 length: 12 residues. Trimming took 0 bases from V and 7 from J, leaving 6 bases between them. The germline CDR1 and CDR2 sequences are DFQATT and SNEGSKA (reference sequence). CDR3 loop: CSARDHLGELFF. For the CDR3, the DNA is TGCAGTGCTAGAGATCATCTCGGGGAGCTGTTTTTT.

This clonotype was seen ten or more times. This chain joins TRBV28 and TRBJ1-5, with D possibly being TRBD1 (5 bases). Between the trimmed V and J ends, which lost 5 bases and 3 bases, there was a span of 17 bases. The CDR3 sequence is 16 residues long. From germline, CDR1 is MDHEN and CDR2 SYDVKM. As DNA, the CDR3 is TGTGCCAGCAGTCCGCCCCAGGGTCTTTCCAATCAGCCCCAGCATTTT. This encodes CASSPPQGLSNQPQHF.

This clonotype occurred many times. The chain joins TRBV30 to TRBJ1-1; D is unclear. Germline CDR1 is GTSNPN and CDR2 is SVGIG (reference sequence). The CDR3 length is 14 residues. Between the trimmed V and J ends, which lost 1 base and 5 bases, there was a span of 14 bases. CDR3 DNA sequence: TGTGCCTGGAGTGACCCCTGGACCGGAACTGAAGCTTTCTTT. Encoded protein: CAWSDPWTGTEAFF.